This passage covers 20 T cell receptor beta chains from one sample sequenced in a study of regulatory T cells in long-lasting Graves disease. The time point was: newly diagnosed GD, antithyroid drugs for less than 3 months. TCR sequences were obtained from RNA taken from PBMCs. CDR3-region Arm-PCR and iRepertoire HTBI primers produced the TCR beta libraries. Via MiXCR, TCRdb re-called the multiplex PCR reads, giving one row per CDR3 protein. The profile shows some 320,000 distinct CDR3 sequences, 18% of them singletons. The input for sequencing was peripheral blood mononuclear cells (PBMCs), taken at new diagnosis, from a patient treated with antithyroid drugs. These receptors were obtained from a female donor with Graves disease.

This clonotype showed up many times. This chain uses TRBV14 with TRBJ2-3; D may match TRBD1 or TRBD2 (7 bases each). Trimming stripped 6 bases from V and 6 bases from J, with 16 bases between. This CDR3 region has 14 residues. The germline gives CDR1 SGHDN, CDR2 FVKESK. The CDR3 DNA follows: TGTGCCAGCAGGAAGACAGGGAGGGTCGATACGCAGTATTTT. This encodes CASRKTGRVDTQYF.

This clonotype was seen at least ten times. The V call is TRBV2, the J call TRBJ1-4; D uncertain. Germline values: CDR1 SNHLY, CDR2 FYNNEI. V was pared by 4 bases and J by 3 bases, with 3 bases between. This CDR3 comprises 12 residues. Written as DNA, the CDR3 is TGTGCCAGCAGTGTTCCTAATGAAAAACTGTTTTTT. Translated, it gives CASSVPNEKLFF.

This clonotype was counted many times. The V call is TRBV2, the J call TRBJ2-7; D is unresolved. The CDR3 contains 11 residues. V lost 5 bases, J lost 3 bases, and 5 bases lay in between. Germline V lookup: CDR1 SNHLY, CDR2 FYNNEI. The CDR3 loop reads CASSSRYEQYF. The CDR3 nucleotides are TGTGCCAGCAGTAGCCGCTACGAGCAGTACTTC.

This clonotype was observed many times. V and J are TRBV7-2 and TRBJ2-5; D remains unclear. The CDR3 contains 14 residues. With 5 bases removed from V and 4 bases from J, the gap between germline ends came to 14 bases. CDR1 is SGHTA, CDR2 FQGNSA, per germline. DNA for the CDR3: TGTGCCAGCAGCGACGCTTGGGCGGCAGAGACCCAGTACTTC. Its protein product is CASSDAWAAETQYF.

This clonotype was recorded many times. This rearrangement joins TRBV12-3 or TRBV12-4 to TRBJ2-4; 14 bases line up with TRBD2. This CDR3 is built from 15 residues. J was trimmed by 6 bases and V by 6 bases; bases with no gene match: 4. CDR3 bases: TGTGCCAGCAGGTACGGGACTAGCGGGAGAAACATTCAGTACTTC. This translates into CASRYGTSGRNIQYF.

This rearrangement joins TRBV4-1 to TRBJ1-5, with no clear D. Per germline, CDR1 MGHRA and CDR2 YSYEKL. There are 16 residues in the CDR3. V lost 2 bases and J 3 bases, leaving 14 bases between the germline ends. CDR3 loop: CASSQTSGGNNQPQHF. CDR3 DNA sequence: TGCGCCAGCAGCCAAACGTCGGGAGGGAACAATCAGCCCCAGCATTTT.

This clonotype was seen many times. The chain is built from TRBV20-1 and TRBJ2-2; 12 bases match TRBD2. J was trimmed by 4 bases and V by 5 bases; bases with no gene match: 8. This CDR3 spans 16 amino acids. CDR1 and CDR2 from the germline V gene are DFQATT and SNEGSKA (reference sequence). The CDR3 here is CSAPDRLAGATGELFF. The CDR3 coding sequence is TGCAGTGCTCCTGATCGACTAGCGGGAGCCACCGGGGAGCTGTTTTTT.

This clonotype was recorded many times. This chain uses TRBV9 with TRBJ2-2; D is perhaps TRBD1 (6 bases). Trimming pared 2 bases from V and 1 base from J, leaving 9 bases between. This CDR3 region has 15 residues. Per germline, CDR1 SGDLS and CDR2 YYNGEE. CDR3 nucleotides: TGTGCCAGCAGCGTTGGGACATTGAACACCGGGGAGCTGTTTTTT. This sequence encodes CASSVGTLNTGELFF.

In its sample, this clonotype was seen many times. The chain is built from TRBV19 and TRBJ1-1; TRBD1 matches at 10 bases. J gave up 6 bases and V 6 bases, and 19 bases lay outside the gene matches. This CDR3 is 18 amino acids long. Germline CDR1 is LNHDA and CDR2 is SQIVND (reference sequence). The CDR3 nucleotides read TGTGCCAGTAGGCGATTGACAGGGGGCGGCCAGGATGGCGCTGAAGCTTTCTTT. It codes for CASRRLTGGGQDGAEAFF. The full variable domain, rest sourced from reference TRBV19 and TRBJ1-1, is DGGITQSPKYLFRKEGQNVTLSCEQNLNHDAMYWYRQDPGQGLRLIYYSQIVNDFQKGDIAEGYSVSREKKESFPLTVTSAQKNPTAFYLCASRRLTGGGQDGAEAFFGQGTRLTVV.

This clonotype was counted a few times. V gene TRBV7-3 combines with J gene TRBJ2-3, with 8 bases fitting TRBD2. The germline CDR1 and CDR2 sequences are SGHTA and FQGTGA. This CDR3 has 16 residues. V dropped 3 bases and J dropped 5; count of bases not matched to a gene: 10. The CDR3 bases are TGTGCCAGCAGCTTGACTAGCGCAAGTTCGGGAGATACGCAGTATTTT. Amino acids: CASSLTSASSGDTQYF.

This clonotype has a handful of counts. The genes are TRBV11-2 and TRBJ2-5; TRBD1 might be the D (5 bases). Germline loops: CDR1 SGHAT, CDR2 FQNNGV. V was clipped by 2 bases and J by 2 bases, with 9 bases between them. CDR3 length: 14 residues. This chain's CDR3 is CASSLQGLQETQYF. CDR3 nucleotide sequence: TGTGCCAGCAGCTTACAGGGTTTACAAGAGACCCAGTACTTC.

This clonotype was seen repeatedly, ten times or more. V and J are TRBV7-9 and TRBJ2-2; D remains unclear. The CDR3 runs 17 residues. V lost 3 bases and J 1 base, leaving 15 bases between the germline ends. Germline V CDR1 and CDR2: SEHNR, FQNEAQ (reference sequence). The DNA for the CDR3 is TGTGCCAGCAGCTTCTTGACTTTTGGGGTGAACACCGGGGAGCTGTTTTTT. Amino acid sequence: CASSFLTFGVNTGELFF.

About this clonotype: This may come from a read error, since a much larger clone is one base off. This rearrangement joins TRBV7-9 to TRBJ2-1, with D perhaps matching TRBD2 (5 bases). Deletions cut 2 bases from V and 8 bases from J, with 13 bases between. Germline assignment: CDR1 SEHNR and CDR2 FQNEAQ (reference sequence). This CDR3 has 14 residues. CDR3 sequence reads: CASSLPSSFYEQFF. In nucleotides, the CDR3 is TGTGCCAGCAGCTTACCGTCTAGCTTTTATGAGCAGTTCTTC.

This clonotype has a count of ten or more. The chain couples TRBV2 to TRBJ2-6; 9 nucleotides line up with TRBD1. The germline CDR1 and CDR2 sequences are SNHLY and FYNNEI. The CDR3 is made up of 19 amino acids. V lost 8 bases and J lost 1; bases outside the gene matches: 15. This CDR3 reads CASRLLPGQGLSGANVLTF. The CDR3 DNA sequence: TGTGCCAGCCGTTTACTCCCCGGACAGGGGTTATCTGGGGCCAACGTCCTGACTTTC. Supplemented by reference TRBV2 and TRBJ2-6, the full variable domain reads EPEVTQTPSHQVTQMGQEVILRCVPISNHLYFYWYRQILGQKVEFLVSFYNNEISEKSEIFDDQFSVERPDGSNFTLKIRSTKLEDSAMYFCASRLLPGQGLSGANVLTFGAGSRLTVL.

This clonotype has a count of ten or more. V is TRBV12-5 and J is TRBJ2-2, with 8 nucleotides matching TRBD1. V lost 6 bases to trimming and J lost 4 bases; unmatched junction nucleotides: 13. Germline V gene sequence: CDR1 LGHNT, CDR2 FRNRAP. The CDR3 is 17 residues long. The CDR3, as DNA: TGTGCTAGTGGCCAGCCCTTCGACAGGGGACGCACCGGGGAGCTGTTTTTT. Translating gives CASGQPFDRGRTGELFF.

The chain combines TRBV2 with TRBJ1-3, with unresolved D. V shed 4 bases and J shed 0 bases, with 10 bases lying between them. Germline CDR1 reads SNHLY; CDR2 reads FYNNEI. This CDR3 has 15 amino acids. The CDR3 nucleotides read TGTGCCAGCAGTGCGGAGCGGATCTCTGGAAACACCATATATTTT. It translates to CASSAERISGNTIYF. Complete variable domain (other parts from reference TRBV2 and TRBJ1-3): EPEVTQTPSHQVTQMGQEVILRCVPISNHLYFYWYRQILGQKVEFLVSFYNNEISEKSEIFDDQFSVERPDGSNFTLKIRSTKLEDSAMYFCASSAERISGNTIYFGEGSWLTVV.

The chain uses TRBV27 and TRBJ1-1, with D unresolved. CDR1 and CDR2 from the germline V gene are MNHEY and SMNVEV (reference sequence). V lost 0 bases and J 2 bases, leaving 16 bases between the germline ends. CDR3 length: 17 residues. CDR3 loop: CASSLSIMGERNTEAFF. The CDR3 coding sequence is TGTGCCAGCAGTTTATCGATAATGGGCGAAAGAAACACTGAAGCTTTCTTT.

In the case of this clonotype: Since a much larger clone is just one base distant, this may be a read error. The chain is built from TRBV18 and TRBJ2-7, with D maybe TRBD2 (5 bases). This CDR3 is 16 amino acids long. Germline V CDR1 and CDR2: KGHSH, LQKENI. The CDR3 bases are TGTGCCAGCTCTCCGCGCGCTCCGGGGATCGGATACGAGCAGTGCTTC. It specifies CASSPRAPGIGYEQCF.

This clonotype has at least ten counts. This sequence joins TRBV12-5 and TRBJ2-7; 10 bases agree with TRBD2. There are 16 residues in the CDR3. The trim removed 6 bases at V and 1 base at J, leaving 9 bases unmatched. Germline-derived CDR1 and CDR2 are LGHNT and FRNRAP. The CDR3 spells CASGPDLLAGSYEQYF. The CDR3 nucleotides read TGTGCTAGTGGCCCTGACTTACTAGCGGGATCCTACGAGCAGTACTTC.

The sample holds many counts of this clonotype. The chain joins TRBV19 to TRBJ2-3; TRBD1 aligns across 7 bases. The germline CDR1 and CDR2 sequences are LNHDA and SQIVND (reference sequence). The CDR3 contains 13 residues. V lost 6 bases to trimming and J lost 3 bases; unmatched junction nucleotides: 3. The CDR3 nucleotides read TGTGCCAGTAGGCAGGGACAGACAGATACGCAGTATTTT. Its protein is CASRQGQTDTQYF.